The clone carrying this TCR beta chain was detected only a few times. In the original workflow: Cell counts per sample came from amplifying reference gene primers. Assay: immunoSEQ multiplex PCR; the TCRdb copy retains only in-frame clones and omits some. V, J and clone size are those of that table, while D and trimming were read from the DNA. The data hold roughly 250,000 clones, with approximately 80% observed a single time. The V gene's germline CDR1 is SNHLY and CDR2 FYNNEI. The CDR3 has 14 residues. The V end lost 3 bases, the J end lost 1 base, and 7 bases lay between the germline ends. The data derive from a study of blood T cell repertoires in COVID-19. Study-wide background: COVID-19 samples, acute and convalescent, were from the United States, Italy and Spain. PBMCs, B-cell-depleted T cells, or T cells were the source of the cDNA or gDNA that made up the material.

The receptor was isolated from a woman aged 80 or over with acute or convalescent COVID-19. The rearrangement joins TRBV2 to TRBJ1-5, with a possible D match to TRBD1 (5 bases). The specimen sequenced was peripheral blood. The DNA of the CDR3 is TGTGCCAGCAGTGACAGGGCAAGCAATCAGCCCCAGCATTTT. Residues: CASSDRASNQPQHF. The whole variable domain, remainder taken from reference TRBV2 and TRBJ1-5, is EPEVTQTPSHQVTQMGQEVILRCVPISNHLYFYWYRQILGQKVEFLVSFYNNEISEKSEIFDDQFSVERPDGSNFTLKIRSTKLEDSAMYFCASSDRASNQPQHFGDGTRLSIL.